This TCR beta chain was documented in a study of CD8+ T cells in alopecia areata. There are 16 residues in the CDR3. Germline assignment: CDR1 LNHNV and CDR2 YYDKDF (reference sequence). The V gene end was trimmed by 2 bases and the J gene end by 1 base; junction bases not matched to a gene: 5. The sequencing template was cDNA reverse transcribed from extracted RNA. Generated by immunoSEQ multiplex PCR, the TCRdb table keeps only in-frame clones and is missing some. The sample has roughly 250,000 clones, about 68% seen once. The sequencing used CD4+ T cells sorted from blood, collected at week 0. The receptor comes from a human donor with alopecia areata. The V gene is TRBV15, the J gene TRBJ2-5; 9 bases are shared with TRBD2. The CDR3 protein is CATSRLLAGSQETQYF. CDR3 coding DNA: TGTGCCACCAGCAGACTCCTAGCGGGGTCCCAAGAGACCCAGTACTTC.